What follows are 24 T cell receptor beta chains derived from one specimen sequenced in a study of T cells in narcolepsy. The assay was immunoSEQ multiplex PCR, and TCRdb's table has in-frame clones only and misses some. Counted here are some 34,000 clones, approximately 80% occurring once; the ten biggest clones make up around 2.5%. The sample taken for sequencing was memory (CD45RA-) CD4+ T cells from blood. The source of these receptors is a human donor in good health.

The V call is TRBV6-5, the J call TRBJ1-5; the match to TRBD1 covers 9 bases. The CDR3 consists of 14 residues. Germline CDR1 MNHEY, CDR2 SVGAGI. Trimming at V came to 6 bases and at J to 5 bases, leaving 5 bases not matched to a gene. This CDR3 reads CASRGTGGHQPQHF. The CDR3, as DNA: TGTGCCAGCAGGGGAACAGGGGGCCATCAGCCCCAGCATTTT.

The chain combines TRBV27 with TRBJ2-3; D is perhaps TRBD1 (5 bases). CDR1 MNHEY and CDR2 SMNVEV come from the germline V gene (reference sequence). With 5 bases removed from V and 0 bases from J, the gap between germline ends came to 12 bases. This CDR3 spans 15 amino acids. Here the CDR3 DNA reads TGTGCCAGCAGTACCACAGGTCTTAGCACAGATACGCAGTATTTT. Translation: CASSTTGLSTDTQYF.

This chain links TRBV11-3 with TRBJ1-5; D unclear. This CDR3 region has 15 residues. V lost 3 bases and J lost 2, with 11 bases in between. Per the germline V gene, CDR1 is SGHNT and CDR2 is YENEEA. The CDR3 loop is CASSFGAGRNQPQHF. CDR3 nucleotides: TGTGCCAGCAGCTTCGGCGCGGGCCGCAATCAGCCCCAGCATTTT.

Points on this clone: A read error may account for a junction end that differs from germline. V usage is TRBV11-3 and J usage is TRBJ2-1; 8 bases match TRBD2. The CDR3 contains 20 residues. The germline V gene encodes CDR1 SGHNT and CDR2 YENEEA. The CDR3 reads CANSLDRWGSGGYEEGEQFF. The CDR3 DNA reads TGTGCCAACAGCTTAGATAGGTGGGGAAGCGGGGGATACGAAGAGGGTGAGCAGTTCTTC.

This clone was counted between two and nine times. The chain is built from TRBV5-4 and TRBJ1-1, with 12 nucleotides matching TRBD1. The germline V gene encodes CDR1 SGHNT and CDR2 YYREEE (reference sequence). This CDR3 region has 16 residues. V gave up 5 bases and J gave up 1 base; unmatched junction bases: 6. CDR3: CASRTGTGGENTEAFF. In DNA, the CDR3 is TGTGCCAGCAGGACAGGGACAGGGGGCGAGAACACTGAAGCTTTCTTT.

This sequence joins TRBV6-6 and TRBJ2-2; 12 bases fit TRBD1. Germline V gives CDR1 MNHNY, CDR2 SVGAGI (reference sequence). V was pared by 5 bases and J by 5 bases, with 3 bases of the junction left unmatched. The CDR3 length is 15 residues. CDR3 region: CASSTGQGATGELFF. The CDR3, as DNA: TGTGCCAGCAGTACGGGACAGGGGGCGACCGGGGAGCTGTTTTTT.

The chain is built from TRBV5-1 and TRBJ1-4, with D perhaps matching TRBD1 (5 bases). Germline V gene lookup returns CDR1 SGHRS and CDR2 YFSETQ. V was shortened by 3 bases and J by 3 bases, with 9 bases between the two germline ends. This CDR3 is 14 amino acids long. DNA of the CDR3: TGCGCCAGCAGCTGGGACGGATCTAATGAAAAACTGTTTTTT. Translation: CASSWDGSNEKLFF.

This chain joins TRBV30 and TRBJ2-7; TRBD1 is a possible D gene (6 bases). With 2 bases removed from V and 0 bases from J, the gap between germline ends came to 20 bases. This CDR3 region has 17 residues. CDR1 and CDR2 (germline): GTSNPN, SVGIG (reference sequence). The CDR3 region has the DNA TGTGCCTGGAGTCCTATGTTCGGGACAATAGACTCCTACGAGCAGTACTTC. It yields the protein CAWSPMFGTIDSYEQYF.

The chain joins TRBV5-1 to TRBJ2-1, with D possibly matching TRBD2 (6 bases). The CDR3 covers 15 residues. V lost 0 bases and J 7 bases, leaving 14 bases between the germline ends. Germline assignment: CDR1 SGHRS and CDR2 YFSETQ. The CDR3 nucleotides are TGCGCCAGCAGCTTGGTACGCGGAGGGAAGAATGAGCAGTTCTTC. Translation: CASSLVRGGKNEQFF.

The rearrangement joins TRBV6-5 to TRBJ1-1; possible D gene TRBD1, 6 bases. The CDR3 extends over 16 amino acids. Germline assignment: CDR1 MNHEY and CDR2 SVGAGI. Trimming removed 1 base from V and 4 bases from J, with 16 bases in between. CDR3: CASSYLGGRLSTEAFF. CDR3 in DNA: TGTGCCAGCAGTTACTTAGGGGGGCGACTGAGCACTGAAGCTTTCTTT.

The chain recombines TRBV14 with TRBJ2-7; 7 bases fit TRBD2. CDR1 and CDR2 from the germline V gene are SGHDN and FVKESK. The CDR3 has 14 amino acids. V lost 6 bases to trimming and J lost 3 bases; unmatched junction nucleotides: 8. The CDR3 spells CASRSSSGNYEQYF. The CDR3, as DNA: TGTGCCAGCAGGTCTTCTAGCGGCAACTACGAGCAGTACTTC.

The rearrangement uses TRBV6-5 and TRBJ2-7; D is undetermined. The V gene's germline CDR1 is MNHEY and CDR2 SVGAGI. Trimming stripped 5 bases from V and 5 bases from J, with 16 bases between. This CDR3 comprises 14 residues. The CDR3: CASSESGRTDEQYF. The CDR3 DNA reads as TGTGCCAGCAGTGAGTCAGGCCGGACCGACGAGCAGTACTTC.

The CDR3 nucleotides read TGTGCCAGCAGCTTGGAAGGTTGGAGTAACACCGGGGAGCTGTTTTTT. Its protein is CASSLEGWSNTGELFF. This chain uses TRBV5-5 with TRBJ2-2, with D hard to call. Germline V gene lookup returns CDR1 SGHKS and CDR2 YYEKEE (reference sequence). CDR3 length equals 16 residues. Trimming pared 0 bases from V and 2 bases from J, leaving 11 bases between.

V and J are TRBV9 and TRBJ2-7; TRBD1 is a possible D gene (7 bases). The CDR3 is 16 residues long. Germline CDR1 SGDLS, CDR2 YYNGEE. V was pared by 0 bases and J by 7 bases, with 20 bases between. The CDR3 is CASSVGSGRGRWEQYF. CDR3 sequence (DNA): TGTGCCAGCAGCGTAGGGAGTGGCAGGGGGAGGTGGGAGCAGTACTTC.

In this sample, this clone turned up once. J is TRBJ2-3 and V is TRBV5-6; D is tentatively TRBD1 or TRBD2 (6 bases each). The CDR3 totals 16 residues. Per germline, CDR1 SGHDT and CDR2 YYEEEE. V was cut by 6 bases and J by 6 bases, with 23 bases left in between. The CDR3 spells CASTYRGQGSLDTQYF. In nucleotides, the CDR3 is TGTGCCAGCACTTACCGGGGGCAGGGGTCTTTGGATACGCAGTATTTT. Complete variable domain (other parts from reference TRBV5-6 and TRBJ2-3): DAGVTQSPTHLIKTRGQQVTLRCSPKSGHDTVSWYQQALGQGPQFIFQYYEEEERQRGNFPDRFSGHQFPNYSSELNVNALLLGDSALYLCASTYRGQGSLDTQYFGPGTRLTVL.

V and J are TRBV5-6 and TRBJ1-6, with D perhaps TRBD1 (6 bases). The V end was cut by 5 bases, the J end by 6 bases, with 12 bases between. The CDR3 spans 14 residues. Germline V gene data show CDR1 as SGHDT and CDR2 as YYEEEE. The CDR3 is CASRGHLLNSPLHF. The CDR3 nucleotides are TGTGCCAGCAGGGGACACCTTCTTAATTCACCCCTCCACTTT.

This clone has only one observation. V and J are TRBV13 and TRBJ1-2; no clear D. Germline V gives CDR1 PRHDT, CDR2 FYEKMQ (reference sequence). The CDR3 length is 12 residues. Trimming cost V 0 bases and J 8 bases, with 7 bases left between them. For the CDR3, the DNA is TGTGCCAGCAGCTTAGGCGTTGGGGGCTACACCTTC. Its protein is CASSLGVGGYTF.

The chain links TRBV5-6 to TRBJ1-1, with 7 bases identical to TRBD1. The germline V gene has CDR1 SGHDT and CDR2 YYEEEE. This CDR3 spans 14 amino acids. V dropped 5 bases and J dropped 5; count of bases not matched to a gene: 9. CDR3 coding DNA: TGTGCCAGCAGGACCAGGGGGTTGGGGACTGAAGCTTTCTTT. Translation gives CASRTRGLGTEAFF.

The V and J genes are TRBV6-1 and TRBJ1-6; 7 positions agree with TRBD1. CDR3 length: 16 residues. CDR1 is MNHNS, CDR2 SASEGT, per germline. With V trimmed by 1 base and J by 7 bases, 7 bases remained unmatched. The CDR3 spells CASSEENVRGNSPLHF. CDR3 in DNA: TGTGCCAGCAGTGAAGAAAACGTCAGGGGGAATTCACCCCTCCACTTT.

This chain links TRBV4-2 with TRBJ2-7, with D uncertain. V gave up 7 bases and J gave up 4 bases, with 14 bases separating them. This CDR3 contains 13 residues. Germline V CDR1 and CDR2: LGHNA, YNFKEQ. CDR3 sequence: CASTLGIGYEQYF. The CDR3 DNA follows: TGTGCCAGCACCCTTGGGATAGGGTACGAGCAGTACTTC.

The chain employs TRBV2 and TRBJ2-1; maybe TRBD2 (5 bases). CDR1 SNHLY and CDR2 FYNNEI come from the germline V gene. The ends were cut back, 2 bases at V and 2 bases at J, with 10 bases in the middle. The CDR3 has 15 amino acids. The CDR3 is CASSENGIAYNEQFF. In nucleotides, the CDR3 is TGTGCCAGCAGTGAAAACGGGATAGCCTACAATGAGCAGTTCTTC.

A note on this clone: A read error is likely, as this CDR3 ends without the conserved phenylalanine or tryptophan. The genes are TRBV5-1 and TRBJ2-2, with no clear D. The CDR3 contains 16 residues. V was shortened by 0 bases and J by 5 bases, with 14 bases between the two germline ends. Germline V gives CDR1 SGHRS, CDR2 YFSETQ. The CDR3 nucleotides read TGCGCCAGCAGCTTGGAAGTGGGGATGGGGACCGGGGAGCTGTTTTCT. It yields the protein CASSLEVGMGTGELFS.

This chain joins TRBV7-9 and TRBJ1-2; D might be TRBD1 (5 bases). CDR1 is SEHNR, CDR2 FQNEAQ, per germline (reference sequence). V shed 6 bases and J shed 7 bases, with 15 bases lying between them. This CDR3 spans 13 amino acids. The CDR3 DNA sequence: TGTGCCAGCAGTGGGGACTCTGCGGGTGGCTACACCTTC. Translating gives CASSGDSAGGYTF.

The V gene is TRBV5-1, the J gene TRBJ1-1, with 9 bases identical to TRBD1. Germline CDR1 is SGHRS and CDR2 is YFSETQ. The CDR3 contains 13 residues. V gave up 4 bases and J gave up 6 bases; unmatched junction bases: 4. The CDR3 DNA is TGCGCCAGCAGCCCCAGACAGGGGGCTGAAGCTTTCTTT. This translates into CASSPRQGAEAFF.